The TCR beta chain under discussion was sequenced for a study of shared T cell receptors in the human thymus. Per germline, CDR1 MNHEY and CDR2 SVGAGI. This CDR3 region has 16 residues. Trimming took 0 bases from V and 0 from J; bases not matched to a gene: 4. Some clones are missing from TCRdb's copy, which holds only in-frame ones; the method was immunoSEQ multiplex PCR. This table has approximately 400,000 clones, more than 85% appearing once. The sequence was collected from a human donor. What was sequenced was thymocytes. This chain uses TRBV6-5 with TRBJ2-7; 8 nucleotides match TRBD2. CDR3 nucleotides: TGTGCCAGCAGTTACTCCCTTAGCGGGACCTCCTACGAGCAGTACTTC. Translating it yields CASSYSLSGTSYEQYF.